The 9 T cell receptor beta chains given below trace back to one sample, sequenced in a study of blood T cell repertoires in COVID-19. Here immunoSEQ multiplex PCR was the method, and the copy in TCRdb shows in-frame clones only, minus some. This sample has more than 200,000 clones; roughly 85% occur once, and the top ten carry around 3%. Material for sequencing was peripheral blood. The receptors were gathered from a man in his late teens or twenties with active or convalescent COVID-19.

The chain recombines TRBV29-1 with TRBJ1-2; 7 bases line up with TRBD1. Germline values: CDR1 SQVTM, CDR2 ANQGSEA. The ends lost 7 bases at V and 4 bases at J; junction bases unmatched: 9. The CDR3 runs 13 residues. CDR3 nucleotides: TGCAGCGCTAGACAGGGAGAGGGCTATGGCTACACCTTC. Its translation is CSARQGEGYGYTF.

CDR3 loop: CASSPRFRGNEKLFF. DNA for the CDR3: TGTGCCAGCAGCCCCCGTTTCAGGGGTAATGAAAAACTGTTTTTT. The V call is TRBV3-1 (or the pseudogene TRBV3-2), the J call TRBJ1-4; D is possibly TRBD1 (6 bases). Germline V gene sequence: CDR1 LGHDT, CDR2 YNNKEL (reference sequence). With 4 bases removed from V and 4 bases from J, the gap between germline ends came to 13 bases. This CDR3 is built from 15 residues.

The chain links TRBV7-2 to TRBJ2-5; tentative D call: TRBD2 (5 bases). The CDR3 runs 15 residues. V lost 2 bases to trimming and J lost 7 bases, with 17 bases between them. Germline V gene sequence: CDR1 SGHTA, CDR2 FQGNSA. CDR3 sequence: CASSLRVAGGGTQYF. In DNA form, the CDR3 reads TGTGCCAGCAGCTTACGGGTCGCTGGAGGAGGGACCCAGTACTTC.

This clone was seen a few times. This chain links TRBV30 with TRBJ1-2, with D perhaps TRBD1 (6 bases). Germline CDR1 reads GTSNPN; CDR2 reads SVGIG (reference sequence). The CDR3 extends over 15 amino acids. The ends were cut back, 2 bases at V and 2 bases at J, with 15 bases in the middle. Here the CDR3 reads CAWSSPGVRNYGYTF. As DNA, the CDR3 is TGTGCCTGGAGTAGCCCAGGGGTTCGGAACTATGGCTACACCTTC.

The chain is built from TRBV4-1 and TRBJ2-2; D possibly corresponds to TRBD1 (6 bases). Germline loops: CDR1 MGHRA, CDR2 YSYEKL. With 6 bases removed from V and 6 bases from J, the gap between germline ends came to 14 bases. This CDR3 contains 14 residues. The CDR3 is CASRSRQAAGELFF. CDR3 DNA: TGCGCCAGCAGGTCCAGACAGGCTGCCGGGGAGCTGTTTTTT.

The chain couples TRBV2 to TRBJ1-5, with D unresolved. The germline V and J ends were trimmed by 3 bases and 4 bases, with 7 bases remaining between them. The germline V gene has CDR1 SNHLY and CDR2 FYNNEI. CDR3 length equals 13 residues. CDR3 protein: CASSEGINQPQHF. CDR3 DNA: TGTGCCAGCAGTGAGGGCATTAATCAGCCCCAGCATTTT.

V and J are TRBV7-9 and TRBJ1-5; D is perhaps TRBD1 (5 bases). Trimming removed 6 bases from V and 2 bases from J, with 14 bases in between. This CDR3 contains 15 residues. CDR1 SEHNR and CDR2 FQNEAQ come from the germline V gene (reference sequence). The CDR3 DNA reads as TGTGCCAGCAGTCCCCCGGGAGGGGGCAATCAGCCCCAGCATTTT. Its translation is CASSPPGGGNQPQHF. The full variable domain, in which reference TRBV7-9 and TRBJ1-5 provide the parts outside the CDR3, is DTGVSQNPRHKITKRGQNVTFRCDPISEHNRLYWYRQTLGQGPEFLTYFQNEAQLEKSRLLSDRFSAERPKGSFSTLEIQRTEQGDSAMYLCASSPPGGGNQPQHFGDGTRLSIL.

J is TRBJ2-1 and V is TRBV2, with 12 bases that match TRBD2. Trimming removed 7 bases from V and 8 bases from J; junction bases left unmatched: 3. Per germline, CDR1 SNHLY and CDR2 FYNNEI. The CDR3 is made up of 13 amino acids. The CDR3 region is CASKGLAGYEQFF. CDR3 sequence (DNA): TGTGCCAGCAAAGGACTAGCGGGGTATGAGCAGTTCTTC.

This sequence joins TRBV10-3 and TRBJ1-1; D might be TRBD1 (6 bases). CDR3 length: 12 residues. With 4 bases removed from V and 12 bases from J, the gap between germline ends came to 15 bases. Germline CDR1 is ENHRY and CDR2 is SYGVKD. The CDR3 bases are TGTGCCATCAGTGCCCCAGGGAGGGGGACTTTCTTT. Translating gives CAISAPGRGTFF.